The 8 T cell receptor beta chains reported below all come from one sample, sequenced in a study of cytomegalovirus exposure and HLA in healthy donors. PCR amplification relied on 60 Vbeta primers (plus 13 Jbeta primers). This table comes from immunoSEQ multiplex PCR, and its TCRdb copy is limited to in-frame clones, with some not included. The sample consists of 200,000 to 250,000 clones, approximately 79% of them appearing once. Sequenced input: PBMCs. The origin of the receptors is a man aged 45-65 years in good health and CMV-seronegative.

The rearrangement joins TRBV27 to TRBJ2-2, with 14 bases lining up with TRBD2. CDR1 and CDR2 (germline): MNHEY, SMNVEV (reference sequence). With V trimmed by 5 bases and J by 5 bases, 7 bases remained unmatched. This CDR3 has 17 amino acids. CDR3 sequence (DNA): TGTGCCAGCAGTCCGGGACTAGCGGGAGTAGGTACCGGGGAGCTGTTTTTT. Translating it yields CASSPGLAGVGTGELFF.

This clone showed up just a few times. The rearrangement links TRBV5-4 to TRBJ2-3; 11 bases line up with TRBD2. V trimming: 3 bases; J trimming: 2 bases; junction bases outside the gene matches: 2. The V gene's germline CDR1 is SGHNT and CDR2 YYREEE (reference sequence). The CDR3 runs 15 residues. The CDR3 nucleotides are TGTGCCAGCAGCTCGACTAGCGGGACCACAGATACGCAGTATTTT. It codes for CASSSTSGTTDTQYF.

This clone showed up just once. The chain is built from TRBV13 and TRBJ2-7; 10 nucleotides align to TRBD1. J gave up 4 bases and V 4 bases, and 7 bases lay outside the gene matches. The CDR3 contains 15 residues. Germline V gives CDR1 PRHDT, CDR2 FYEKMQ (reference sequence). The CDR3 region is CASSYDRDRGYEQYF. CDR3 DNA sequence: TGTGCCAGCAGCTATGACCGGGACAGGGGTTACGAGCAGTACTTC.

The chain recombines TRBV6-4 with TRBJ2-2, with 7 bases lining up with TRBD2. This CDR3 contains 17 residues. The junction had 11 bases not matched to a gene; V was cut back by 2 bases and J by 5 bases. CDR1 and CDR2 from the germline V gene are MRHNA and SNTAGT. In DNA, the CDR3 is TGTGCCAGCAGTGACGACCGACCGGGGGGAGGAACCGGGGAGCTGTTTTTT. It encodes CASSDDRPGGGTGELFF.

The genes are TRBV5-4 and TRBJ1-2, with D possibly TRBD1 on 6 matching bases. Germline-derived CDR1 and CDR2 are SGHNT and YYREEE (reference sequence). The V and J ends lost 4 bases and 8 bases respectively, with 21 bases between them. The CDR3 is 15 amino acids. This CDR3 reads CASSQDRLRTGGYTF. The CDR3 DNA reads as TGTGCCAGCAGCCAAGACAGGCTTAGAACGGGGGGCTACACCTTC.

This clone was recorded once. The chain combines TRBV11-2 with TRBJ2-5; 11 positions match TRBD2. Germline V CDR1 and CDR2: SGHAT, FQNNGV. J was trimmed by 1 base and V by 1 base; bases with no gene match: 2. This CDR3 is built from 16 residues. Written as DNA, the CDR3 is TGTGCCAGCAGCTTAGCGGGACTAGCGGCCCAAGAGACCCAGTACTTC. As protein: CASSLAGLAAQETQYF.

This clone was counted only a few times. The J gene is TRBJ1-2, the V gene TRBV19, with 11 bases fitting TRBD1. With 9 bases clipped from V and 7 bases from J, the junction kept 1 base outside the gene matches. CDR3 length: 11 residues. Looked up from germline, CDR1 is LNHDA and CDR2 is SQIVND (reference sequence). Here the CDR3 DNA reads TGTGCCAGCGGACAGGGGGCTGGCTACACCTTC. This sequence encodes CASGQGAGYTF.

This clone was picked up one time. The chain employs TRBV30 and TRBJ1-5; weak D call: TRBD1 (6 bases). Germline CDR1 GTSNPN, CDR2 SVGIG (reference sequence). Between the trimmed V and J ends, which lost 2 bases and 4 bases, there was a span of 9 bases. The CDR3 consists of 13 residues. The CDR3 region is CAWSLDSNQPQHF. CDR3 bases: TGTGCCTGGAGTCTGGACAGTAATCAGCCCCAGCATTTT.